The 32 T cell receptor beta chains in this list originate from one sample, sequenced in a study of T cell responses to AZD1222 COVID-19 vaccine. The method was immunoSEQ multiplex PCR; TCRdb's version includes in-frame clones alone and lacks a portion of them. The table lists 150,000 or so clones, approximately 91% of them singletons. The specimen comprised peripheral blood, sampled 28 days after the second AZD1222 dose. These receptors were obtained from an adult who received the AZD1222 COVID-19 vaccine.

This clone showed up just once. The chain links TRBV19 to TRBJ2-7; TRBD2 agrees at 7 bases. The CDR3 extends over 13 amino acids. CDR1 and CDR2 from the germline V gene are LNHDA and SQIVND (reference sequence). J gave up 9 bases and V 4 bases, and 9 bases lay outside the gene matches. The CDR3 loop is CASSNAGDVVQYF. The DNA for the CDR3 is TGTGCCAGTAGTAATGCGGGAGACGTTGTGCAGTACTTC.

This clone was detected only a few times. V gene TRBV27 combines with J gene TRBJ2-7; possibly TRBD1 for D (5 bases). V was shortened by 3 bases and J by 7 bases, with 19 bases between the two germline ends. This CDR3 is 15 amino acids long. Germline values: CDR1 MNHEY, CDR2 SMNVEV (reference sequence). Here the CDR3 DNA reads TGTGCCAGCAGTTTTACCCCAGGGTCCGTTTATGAGCAGTACTTC. Its translation: CASSFTPGSVYEQYF.

The V call is TRBV19, the J call TRBJ2-7; possibly TRBD1 for D (6 bases). The CDR3 loop spans 14 amino acids. Germline V CDR1 and CDR2: LNHDA, SQIVND (reference sequence). Between the trimmed V and J ends, which lost 6 bases and 3 bases, there was a span of 15 bases. CDR3: CASRSRDKGYEQYF. Written as DNA, the CDR3 is TGTGCCAGTAGGAGCCGGGACAAAGGCTACGAGCAGTACTTC.

As DNA, the CDR3 is TGTGCCAGCAGTTCTATTTGGGGGGGTCCCTACAATGAGCAGTTCTTC. It encodes CASSSIWGGPYNEQFF. The chain employs TRBV6-5 and TRBJ2-1; 7 bases align to TRBD2. V trimming: 4 bases; J trimming: 2 bases; junction bases outside the gene matches: 8. Germline CDR1 reads MNHEY; CDR2 reads SVGAGI. The CDR3 consists of 16 residues.

The chain joins TRBV3-1 (or the pseudogene TRBV3-2) to TRBJ2-4, with TRBD1 matching over 8 bases. V shed 4 bases and J 3 bases; nucleotides not matched to a gene: 5. This CDR3 has 15 residues. Germline-derived CDR1 and CDR2 are LGHDT and YNNKEL (reference sequence). This CDR3 reads CASSRVGQGKNIQYF. The CDR3 nucleotides are TGTGCCAGCAGCCGCGTAGGACAGGGCAAAAACATTCAGTACTTC.

The chain joins TRBV5-1 to TRBJ2-2; D gene unclear. From germline, CDR1 is SGHRS and CDR2 YFSETQ. Trimming pared 0 bases from V and 5 bases from J, leaving 11 bases between. The CDR3 sequence is 15 residues long. The CDR3 nucleotides read TGCGCCAGCAGCTTGGAGGGCAGGTATACCGGGGAGCTGTTTTTT. This encodes CASSLEGRYTGELFF.

This sequence joins TRBV18 and TRBJ2-1; no definite D call. Germline-derived CDR1 and CDR2 are KGHSH and LQKENI. The V end lost 6 bases, the J end lost 8 bases, and 17 bases lay between the germline ends. The CDR3 contains 14 residues. In DNA, the CDR3 is TGTGCCAGCTCCCCCGGCCTAGGCGGCGATGAGCAGTTCTTC. This sequence encodes CASSPGLGGDEQFF.

The chain links TRBV30 to TRBJ1-6; possible D gene TRBD1, 5 bases. The CDR3 is 16 amino acids. Germline V gene data show CDR1 as GTSNPN and CDR2 as SVGIG (reference sequence). V was trimmed by 2 bases and J by 0 bases, leaving 11 bases between them. The CDR3 bases are TGTGCCTGGAGTCCACGGGGGGGCTCCTATAATTCACCCCTCCACTTT. Residues: CAWSPRGGSYNSPLHF.

The chain combines TRBV5-4 with TRBJ2-3, with D possibly being TRBD2 (5 bases). V was pared by 2 bases and J by 3 bases, with 13 bases between. The V gene's germline CDR1 is SGHNT and CDR2 YYREEE (reference sequence). CDR3 length: 15 amino acids. CDR3 sequence (DNA): TGTGCCAGCAGCTTCCCACCGGGAAAAACAGATACGCAGTATTTT. Translating gives CASSFPPGKTDTQYF.

The genes are TRBV18 and TRBJ1-2, with no clear D. The CDR3 length is 14 residues. Trimming pared 3 bases from V and 3 bases from J, leaving 11 bases between. Germline lookup yields CDR1 KGHSH and CDR2 LQKENI. Here the CDR3 reads CASSPMGFDYGYTF. The CDR3 nucleotides read TGTGCCAGCTCACCTATGGGGTTCGACTATGGCTACACCTTC. Using reference TRBV18 and TRBJ1-2 for the parts outside the CDR3, the full variable domain is NAGVMQNPRHLVRRRGQEARLRCSPMKGHSHVYWYRQLPEEGLKFMVYLQKENIIDESGMPKERFSAEFPKEGPSILRIQQVVRGDSAAYFCASSPMGFDYGYTFGSGTRLTVV.

The chain uses TRBV10-3 and TRBJ1-5; 8 bases align to TRBD1. Trimming at V came to 6 bases and at J to 4 bases, leaving 2 bases not matched to a gene. CDR1 is ENHRY, CDR2 SYGVKD, per germline. The CDR3 totals 13 residues. This CDR3 reads CAIRGQGNQPQHF. Written as DNA, the CDR3 is TGTGCCATCAGAGGACAGGGTAATCAGCCCCAGCATTTT.

This clone was counted only a few times. V and J are TRBV5-1 and TRBJ2-7, with 10 bases aligning to TRBD1. The CDR3 covers 13 residues. Germline values: CDR1 SGHRS, CDR2 YFSETQ. Trimming removed 4 bases from V and 6 bases from J; junction bases left unmatched: 4. CDR3 sequence (DNA): TGCGCCAGCAGCAACGACAGGGGGCGCGAGCAGTACTTC. Protein sequence: CASSNDRGREQYF.

This chain joins TRBV10-3 and TRBJ2-5, with TRBD1 matching 10 bases. This CDR3 has 14 amino acids. The germline gives CDR1 ENHRY, CDR2 SYGVKD. V shed 6 bases and J 3 bases; nucleotides not matched to a gene: 4. The CDR3 DNA is TGTGCCATCAGGGCCGGGACAGGGGAAGAGACCCAGTACTTC. Its translation is CAIRAGTGEETQYF.

The gene calls are TRBV10-3 and TRBJ2-1; D remains ambiguous. Germline values: CDR1 ENHRY, CDR2 SYGVKD. V lost 2 bases and J lost 6, with 11 bases in between. There are 14 residues in the CDR3. This chain's CDR3 is CAISEGKAVNEQFF. CDR3 bases: TGTGCCATCAGTGAGGGGAAGGCAGTCAATGAGCAGTTCTTC.

The chain couples TRBV18 to TRBJ2-4; the D is unclear. CDR3 length: 14 residues. V shed 3 bases and J shed 0 bases, with 6 bases lying between them. Germline V gene sequence: CDR1 KGHSH, CDR2 LQKENI. In DNA form, the CDR3 reads TGTGCCAGCTCACCCGATCTAGCCAAAAACATTCAGTACTTC. Its protein is CASSPDLAKNIQYF.

The chain links TRBV7-8 to TRBJ1-6; 10 bases are shared with TRBD1. Germline loops: CDR1 SGHVS, CDR2 FQNEAQ. The CDR3 is 14 residues long. Unmatched junction bases numbered 9, after V lost 11 bases and J lost 8 bases. The CDR3 reads CAGGSGTGDSPLHF. The CDR3 DNA follows: TGTGCCGGGGGATCCGGGACAGGGGATTCACCCCTCCACTTT.

The V call is TRBV19, the J call TRBJ1-2; tentatively, D is TRBD1 (5 bases). V was clipped by 4 bases and J by 3 bases, with 21 bases between them. In germline, CDR1 is LNHDA, CDR2 SQIVND (reference sequence). CDR3 length: 17 residues. CDR3 nucleotide sequence: TGTGCCAGTAGTACCCTCATTGGGGGTAAGGGTGACTATGGCTACACCTTC. Protein: CASSTLIGGKGDYGYTF.

The DNA for the CDR3 is TGTGCCAGCAGCCGCCAGGAGGACTGGGGTACAGATACGCAGTATTTT. Its protein product is CASSRQEDWGTDTQYF. The J gene is TRBJ2-3, the V gene TRBV7-9, with D perhaps TRBD2 (5 bases). In germline, CDR1 is SEHNR, CDR2 FQNEAQ (reference sequence). There are 16 residues in the CDR3. Trimming shortened V by 5 bases and J by 3 bases, and 18 bases separated the two germline ends.

V gene TRBV12-3 or TRBV12-4 combines with J gene TRBJ2-7; no clear D gene. There are 11 residues in the CDR3. Trimming shortened V by 1 base and J by 6 bases, and 4 bases separated the two germline ends. In DNA, the CDR3 is TGTGCCAGCAGTTTAGGGTCCGAGCAGTACTTC. This encodes CASSLGSEQYF.

CDR3 residues: CASSPRQLAYEQYF. CDR3 DNA sequence: TGTGCCAGCAGTCCCCGACAGCTAGCCTACGAGCAGTACTTC. The chain recombines TRBV27 with TRBJ2-7; possible D gene TRBD1, 5 bases. The CDR3 runs to 14 residues. Looked up from germline, CDR1 is MNHEY and CDR2 is SMNVEV (reference sequence). V dropped 5 bases and J dropped 2 bases, with 13 bases sitting between them.

The chain employs TRBV6-5 and TRBJ1-1; a possible D gene is TRBD1 (6 bases). This CDR3 comprises 12 residues. V dropped 2 bases and J dropped 11 bases, with 12 bases sitting between them. The germline gives CDR1 MNHEY, CDR2 SVGAGI. This chain's CDR3 is CASSYGGVGAFF. CDR3 in DNA: TGTGCCAGCAGTTACGGGGGCGTGGGGGCTTTCTTT.

The CDR3: CASRPGHPYGYTF. CDR3 DNA: TGTGCCAGCAGGCCGGGACACCCCTATGGCTACACCTTC. The chain combines TRBV28 with TRBJ1-2; D may be TRBD1 (6 bases). Germline loops: CDR1 MDHEN, CDR2 SYDVKM. CDR3 length: 13 amino acids. The V end was cut by 6 bases, the J end by 4 bases, with 12 bases between.

Concerning this clone: Its ends do not fully match the called genes, so a read error is possible. V usage is TRBV7-9 and J usage is TRBJ2-7, with D perhaps TRBD2 (6 bases). CDR1 and CDR2 from the germline V gene are SEHNR and FQNEAQ (reference sequence). CDR3 size: 17 residues. CDR3 sequence reads: CASSSGWDSTRSYEQCF. The CDR3 nucleotides read TGTGCCAGCAGCTCGGGGTGGGACTCCACGCGCTCCTACGAGCAGTGCTTC. The whole variable domain, remainder taken from reference TRBV7-9 and TRBJ2-7, is DTGVSQNPRHKITKRGQNVTFRCDPISEHNRLYWYRQTLGQGPEFLTYFQNEAQLEKSRLLSDRFSAERPKGSFSTLEIQRTEQGDSAMYLCASSSGWDSTRSYEQCFGPGTRLTVT.

CDR3 in DNA: TGTGCCAGCAGCCTCATCTTAACGGACAGGGGTGATGGCTACACCTTC. Protein sequence: CASSLILTDRGDGYTF. The V call is TRBV2, the J call TRBJ1-2; 9 nucleotides align to TRBD1. The V segment lost 6 bases and the J segment 6 bases; nucleotides outside the gene matches: 14. Per the germline V gene, CDR1 is SNHLY and CDR2 is FYNNEI. CDR3 size: 16 residues.

The chain has TRBV11-3 and TRBJ2-1; 8 bases fit TRBD1. The CDR3 loop spans 14 amino acids. Per germline, CDR1 SGHNT and CDR2 YENEEA. The trim removed 5 bases at V and 7 bases at J, leaving 7 bases unmatched. DNA of the CDR3: TGTGCCAGCAGCAAAGACAGGGGAGGAAATGAGCAGTTCTTC. Translation gives CASSKDRGGNEQFF.

This clone was seen more than once but under ten times. The chain combines TRBV19 with TRBJ1-1; a weak D match, TRBD1 (6 bases). Trimming took 8 bases from V and 2 from J, leaving 15 bases between them. This CDR3 is built from 14 residues. The germline V gene has CDR1 LNHDA and CDR2 SQIVND (reference sequence). The CDR3 here is CASGGALPNTEAFF. The CDR3, as DNA: TGTGCCAGTGGGGGGGCCCTACCAAACACTGAAGCTTTCTTT.

The chain combines TRBV28 with TRBJ1-2, with 7 bases aligning to TRBD1. CDR3 length: 13 amino acids. V shed 3 bases and J 8 bases; nucleotides not matched to a gene: 6. CDR1 is MDHEN, CDR2 SYDVKM, per germline. The CDR3 nucleotides are TGTGCCAGCAGTTTGACAGGGCGAGCGGGCTACACCTTC. It yields the protein CASSLTGRAGYTF.

The CDR3 nucleotides read TGTGCCAGTAGGAAAATTGCAGGGTACCCCGGGGAGCTGTTTTTT. This encodes CASRKIAGYPGELFF. The chain uses TRBV19 and TRBJ2-2; the D gene is possibly TRBD1 (5 bases). Germline-derived CDR1 and CDR2 are LNHDA and SQIVND (reference sequence). V was clipped by 6 bases and J by 6 bases, with 17 bases between them. The CDR3 spans 15 residues.

This chain uses TRBV6-2 or TRBV6-3 with TRBJ1-5, with 7 bases identical to TRBD1. J lost 3 bases, V lost 5 bases, and 4 bases had no gene match. The germline V gene encodes CDR1 MNHEY and CDR2 SVGEGT. The CDR3 sequence is 14 residues long. The CDR3 loop is CASSGGQLNQPQHF. The CDR3 DNA reads as TGTGCCAGCAGTGGGGGACAGCTCAATCAGCCCCAGCATTTT.

The chain joins TRBV28 to TRBJ2-3; D is uncertain. Trimming stripped 6 bases from V and 1 base from J, with 14 bases between. The CDR3 is 15 residues long. Germline V gene sequence: CDR1 MDHEN, CDR2 SYDVKM. CDR3 coding DNA: TGTGCCAGCAGCCCAGATAACAGACGCACAGATACGCAGTATTTT. This gives the protein CASSPDNRRTDTQYF.

This clone turned up a few times. The chain carries TRBV18 and TRBJ1-2; D perhaps matches TRBD1 (6 bases). V lost 3 bases and J 7 bases, leaving 21 bases between the germline ends. The CDR3 runs to 16 residues. The germline CDR1 and CDR2 sequences are KGHSH and LQKENI. This chain's CDR3 is CASSPYPGQEDGGYTF. As DNA, the CDR3 is TGTGCCAGCTCACCCTACCCGGGACAAGAGGACGGTGGCTACACCTTC.

The chain employs TRBV5-1 and TRBJ1-1; D remains ambiguous. The V end lost 4 bases, the J end lost 0 bases, and 19 bases lay between the germline ends. CDR1 and CDR2 (germline): SGHRS, YFSETQ. This CDR3 spans 17 amino acids. The CDR3 spells CASSKTPPSAVNTEAFF. Here the CDR3 DNA reads TGCGCCAGCAGCAAGACGCCTCCCTCGGCTGTGAACACTGAAGCTTTCTTT.